The clone carrying this T cell receptor (beta chain) was picked up many times. Its specificity is not known. This record comes from a study of OX40 agonist ivuxolimab in advanced cancers. Study-wide results and caveats: Expanded clones belonging to CD8+ T cells outnumbered, on average, those of CD4+.

Some clones are missing from TCRdb's copy, which holds only in-frame ones; the method was immunoSEQ multiplex PCR. The data hold around 71,000 clones, with 70% to 90% observed a single time. Looked up from germline, CDR1 is SEHNR and CDR2 is FQNEAQ (reference sequence). The length of the CDR3 is 14 residues. Trimming left V 3 bases short and J 8 bases short, with 13 bases between. The sample consisted of CD4+ or CD8+ T cells sorted from blood, taken in a trial of the OX40 agonist ivuxolimab. The chain carries TRBV7-9 and TRBJ1-4; D is unclear. The receptor's source is an adult with an advanced solid tumor such as melanoma, head and neck, liver or kidney cancer. The CDR3 sequence is CASSLERDGEKLFF. The CDR3 DNA follows: TGTGCCAGCAGCTTGGAGCGTGACGGGGAAAAACTGTTTTTT.